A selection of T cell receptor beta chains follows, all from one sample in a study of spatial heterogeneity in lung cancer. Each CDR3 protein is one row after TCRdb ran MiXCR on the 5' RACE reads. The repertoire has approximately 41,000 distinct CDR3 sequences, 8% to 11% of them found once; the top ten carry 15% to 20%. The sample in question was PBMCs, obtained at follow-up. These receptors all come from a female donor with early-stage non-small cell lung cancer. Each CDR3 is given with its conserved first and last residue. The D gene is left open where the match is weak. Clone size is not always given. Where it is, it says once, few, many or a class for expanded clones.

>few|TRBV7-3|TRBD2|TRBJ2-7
CASSPGLAGAAEQYF
TGTGCCAGCAGCCCAGGACTAGCGGGGGCCGCGGAGCAGTACTTC
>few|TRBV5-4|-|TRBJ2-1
CASSLGRAVDEQFF
TGTGCCAGCAGCTTGGGGCGGGCTGTGGATGAGCAGTTCTTC
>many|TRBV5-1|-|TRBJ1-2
CASSSGRGNGYTF
TGCGCCAGCAGCTCCGGACGAGGGAATGGCTACACCTTC
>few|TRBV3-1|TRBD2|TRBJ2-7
CASSEGLAGGPPYEQYF
TGTGCCAGCAGCGAGGGACTAGCGGGGGGACCCCCCTACGAGCAGTACTTC
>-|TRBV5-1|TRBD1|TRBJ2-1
CASSPQGVGNEQFF
TGCGCCAGCAGCCCCCAGGGGGTCGGGAATGAGCAGTTCTTC
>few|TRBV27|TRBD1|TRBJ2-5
CASTSLGTGNQETQYF
TGTGCCAGCACTAGCTTAGGGACAGGGAATCAAGAGACCCAGTACTTC
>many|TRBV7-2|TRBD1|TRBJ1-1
CASSSRGDRVPEAFF
TGTGCCAGCAGCTCTAGGGGGGACAGGGTGCCTGAAGCTTTCTTT
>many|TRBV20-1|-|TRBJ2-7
CSASGVRMGNPYEQYF
TGCAGTGCGTCGGGTGTCAGGATGGGTAACCCCTACGAGCAGTACTTC
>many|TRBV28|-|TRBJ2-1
CASSLIGGAVYNEQFF
TGTGCCAGCAGTTTAATTGGGGGGGCTGTTTACAATGAGCAGTTCTTC
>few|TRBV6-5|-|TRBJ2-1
CASSATDNEQFF
TGTGCCAGCAGCGCGACAGACAATGAGCAGTTCTTC
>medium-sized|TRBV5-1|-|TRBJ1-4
CASSLVGTNEKLFF
TGCGCCAGCAGCTTGGTGGGGACTAATGAAAAACTGTTTTTT
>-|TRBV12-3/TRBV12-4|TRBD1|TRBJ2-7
CASSVGQSYEQYF
TGTGCCAGCAGCGTGGGACAGTCCTACGAGCAGTACTTC
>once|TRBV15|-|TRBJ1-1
CATRNDISRGLRTEAFF
TGTGCCACCCGGAACGACATCAGCAGAGGCTTACGCACTGAAGCTTTCTTT
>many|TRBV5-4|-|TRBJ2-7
CASSWGRASSYEQYF
TGTGCCAGCAGCTGGGGGCGGGCCAGCTCCTACGAGCAGTACTTC
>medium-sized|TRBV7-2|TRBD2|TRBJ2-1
CASSLGPSGAGNEQFF
TGTGCCAGCAGCTTAGGCCCTAGCGGGGCGGGTAATGAGCAGTTCTTC
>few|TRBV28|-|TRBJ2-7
CASSFYVRGNEQYF
TGTGCCAGCAGTTTTTATGTCCGGGGGAACGAGCAGTACTTC
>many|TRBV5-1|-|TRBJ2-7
CASSLGTYSRDEQYF
TGCGCCAGCAGCTTGGGGACCTACTCAAGGGACGAGCAGTACTTC
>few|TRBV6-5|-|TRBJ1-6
CASSSHRGGLSPLHF
TGTGCCAGCAGTTCTCATAGGGGGGGATTATCACCCCTCCACTTT
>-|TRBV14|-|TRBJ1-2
CASSQDDRQAWRGYTF
TGTGCCAGCAGCCAGGATGACCGACAGGCTTGGAGAGGCTACACCTTC
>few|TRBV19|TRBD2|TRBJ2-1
CASSITASGYNEQFF
TGTGCCAGTAGTATTACGGCTAGCGGGTACAATGAGCAGTTCTTC
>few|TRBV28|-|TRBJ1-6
CASSLPSSYNSPLHF
TGTGCCAGCAGTTTACCGAGCTCCTATAATTCACCCCTCCACTTT
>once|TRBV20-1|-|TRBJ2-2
CSVREDGELFF
TGCAGTGTAAGGGAAGACGGGGAGCTGTTTTTT
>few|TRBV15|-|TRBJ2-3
CATSRDGQTRYF
TGTGCCACCAGCAGAGATGGGCAGACCAGGTATTTT
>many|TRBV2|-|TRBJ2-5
CASSGDGEPQETQYF
TGTGCCAGCAGTGGGGACGGTGAACCCCAAGAGACCCAGTACTTC
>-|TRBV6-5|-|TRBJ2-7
CASSSGTRSYEQYF
TGTGCCAGCAGTTCCGGGACACGCTCCTACGAGCAGTACTTC
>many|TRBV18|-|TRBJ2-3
CASSVSGLTDTQYF
TGTGCCAGCTCGGTTTCGGGTTTGACAGATACGCAGTATTTT
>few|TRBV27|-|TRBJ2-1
CASRTKANEQFF
TGTGCCAGCAGAACAAAGGCGAATGAGCAGTTCTTC
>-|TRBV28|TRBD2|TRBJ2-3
CASSSSSGVSTDTQYF
TGTGCCAGCAGTTCATCCAGCGGGGTTAGCACAGATACGCAGTATTTT
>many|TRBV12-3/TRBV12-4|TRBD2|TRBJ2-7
CASRTSGRYEQYF
TGTGCCAGCAGGACTAGCGGGAGATACGAGCAGTACTTC
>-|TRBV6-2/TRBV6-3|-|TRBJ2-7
CASSLGRSYEQYF
TGTGCCAGCAGCCTCGGACGGAGCTACGAGCAGTACTTC
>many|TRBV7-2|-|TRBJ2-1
CASSSPLRRGEQFF
TGTGCCAGCAGCTCCCCTCTTAGGCGTGGTGAGCAGTTCTTC
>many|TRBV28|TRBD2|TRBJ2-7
CASSSPRGVEQYF
TGTGCCAGCAGTTCGCCCCGGGGGGTCGAGCAGTACTTC
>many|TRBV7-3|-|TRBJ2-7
CASSLTPRAPFYEQYF
TGTGCCAGCAGCTTAACACCCCGGGCACCCTTTTACGAGCAGTACTTC
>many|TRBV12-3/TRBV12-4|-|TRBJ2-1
CASSFADSPLNEQFF
TGTGCCAGCAGTTTCGCGGACAGCCCCCTCAATGAGCAGTTCTTC
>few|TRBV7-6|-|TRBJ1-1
CASSTDGNTEAFF
TGTGCCAGCAGCACCGACGGGAACACTGAAGCTTTCTTT
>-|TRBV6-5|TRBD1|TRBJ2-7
CASTPGDSSYEQYF
TGTGCCAGCACCCCAGGGGACAGCTCCTATGAGCAGTACTTC
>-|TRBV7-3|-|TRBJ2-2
CASSLLGGQGTGELFF
TGTGCCAGCAGCTTACTAGGTGGGCAGGGCACCGGGGAGCTGTTTTTT
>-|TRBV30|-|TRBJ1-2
CAWRRTNYGYTF
TGTGCCTGGAGAAGGACTAACTATGGCTACACCTTC
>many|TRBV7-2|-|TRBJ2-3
CASSIRPITDTQYF
TGTGCCAGCAGTATTAGACCGATCACAGATACGCAGTATTTT
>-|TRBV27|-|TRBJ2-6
CASSGAGANVLTF
TGTGCCAGCAGCGGTGCCGGGGCCAACGTCCTGACTTTC
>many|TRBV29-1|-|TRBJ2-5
CSVRTEEETQYF
TGCAGCGTCCGGACAGAAGAAGAGACCCAGTACTTC
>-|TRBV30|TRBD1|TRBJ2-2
CAWSDLTGVTGELFF
TGTGCCTGGAGTGACCTGACAGGGGTCACCGGGGAGCTGTTTTTT
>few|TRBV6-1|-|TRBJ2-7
CASSEIKLAYEQYF
TGTGCCAGCAGTGAAATTAAACTAGCCTACGAGCAGTACTTC
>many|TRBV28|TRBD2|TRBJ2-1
CASSSYTRLAGRNEQFF
TGTGCCAGCAGTTCATATACTCGACTAGCGGGGAGGAATGAGCAGTTCTTC
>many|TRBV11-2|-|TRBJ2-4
CASSPTTRGTKNIQYF
TGTGCCAGCAGCCCTACTACCAGGGGAACCAAAAACATTCAGTACTTC